A single sample gave rise to the 11 T cell receptor beta chains below, sequenced in a study of vaccination effects on CD4 cells after COVID-19. Repertoires were generated with immunoSEQ multiplex PCR, while TCRdb's copy carries only in-frame clones and drops some. The sample yields tens of thousands of clones, about 78% seen once. With the ViraFEST assay, the study expanded antigen-specific CD4+ T cells using viral peptide pools, then sequenced them. After more than 8 days in culture, the CD4+ T cells were isolated. It was between March and December 2020 that the person had a SARS-CoV-2 infection confirmed by PCR. No antigens are known for them. This material consisted of CD4+ T cells from PBMCs cultured with HCoV-NL63 spike peptides, taken before COVID-19 vaccination. The receptor set was obtained from a human donor who had a prior SARS-CoV-2 infection.

V and J are TRBV6-5 and TRBJ1-1; D is possibly TRBD1 (5 bases). Trimming shortened V by 6 bases and J by 0 bases, and 11 bases separated the two germline ends. Germline V gene sequence: CDR1 MNHEY, CDR2 SVGAGI. The CDR3 length is 14 residues. The CDR3 region has the DNA TGTGCCAGCAGGCAGGGATCTCTGAACACTGAAGCTTTCTTT. Translated: CASRQGSLNTEAFF.

CDR3 DNA sequence: TGTGCCAGCAGCCAAGACAACGGACTAGCGGGAGGGCGAGGCGGGGAGCTGTTTTTT. It encodes CASSQDNGLAGGRGGELFF. The V gene is TRBV4-2, the J gene TRBJ2-2; 15 bases line up with TRBD2. CDR1 and CDR2 (germline): LGHNA, YNFKEQ. J gave up 7 bases and V 0 bases, and 9 bases lay outside the gene matches. The length of the CDR3 is 19 residues.

The V gene is TRBV5-4, the J gene TRBJ2-7, with TRBD1 matching over 9 bases. CDR1 and CDR2 from the germline V gene are SGHNT and YYREEE (reference sequence). V was clipped by 4 bases and J by 3 bases; unmatched bases: 11. CDR3 size: 16 residues. The DNA of the CDR3 is TGTGCCAGCAGCCCCGGTCGGGACAGGGTTTTCTACGAGCAGTACTTC. Translated, it gives CASSPGRDRVFYEQYF.

This clone was seen ten or more times. The rearrangement links TRBV27 to TRBJ1-2; weak D call: TRBD1 (6 bases). The germline V gene has CDR1 MNHEY and CDR2 SMNVEV (reference sequence). Between the trimmed V and J ends, which lost 7 bases and 1 base, there was a span of 22 bases. CDR3 size: 17 residues. Here the CDR3 reads CASKPNRDPNLNYGYTF. Written as DNA, the CDR3 is TGTGCCAGCAAACCTAACAGGGACCCCAACCTTAACTATGGCTACACCTTC.

V usage is TRBV5-1 and J usage is TRBJ2-2; no firm D call. V gave up 2 bases and J gave up 6 bases, with 5 bases separating them. The CDR3 runs 12 residues. The germline gives CDR1 SGHRS, CDR2 YFSETQ. CDR3 sequence: CASSFPPGELFF. The CDR3 region has the DNA TGCGCCAGCAGCTTCCCCCCCGGGGAGCTGTTTTTT.

This clone occurred once. The chain joins TRBV7-8 to TRBJ2-7; 11 nucleotides line up with TRBD2. The CDR3 has 14 amino acids. The junction had 2 bases not matched to a gene; V was cut back by 4 bases and J by 3 bases. Germline V lookup: CDR1 SGHVS, CDR2 FQNEAQ. CDR3 sequence (DNA): TGTGCCAGCAGCTGGGGACTAGCGGTCTACGAGCAGTACTTC. It encodes CASSWGLAVYEQYF. The full variable domain, rest sourced from reference TRBV7-8 and TRBJ2-7, is GAGVSQSPRYKVAKRGQDVALRCDPISGHVSLFWYQQALGQGPEFLTYFQNEAQLDKSGLPSDRFFAERPEGSVSTLKIQRTQQEDSAVYLCASSWGLAVYEQYFGPGTRLTVT.

The J gene is TRBJ2-1, the V gene TRBV7-9, with 12 bases lining up with TRBD2. The CDR3 contains 15 residues. The germline V gene encodes CDR1 SEHNR and CDR2 FQNEAQ (reference sequence). V dropped 3 bases and J dropped 7; count of bases not matched to a gene: 4. The CDR3 protein is CASSFLLAGGNEQFF. Written as DNA, the CDR3 is TGTGCCAGCAGCTTTCTTCTAGCGGGAGGGAATGAGCAGTTCTTC. The variable domain in full, with the rest retrieved from reference TRBV7-9 and TRBJ2-1, is DTGVSQNPRHKITKRGQNVTFRCDPISEHNRLYWYRQTLGQGPEFLTYFQNEAQLEKSRLLSDRFSAERPKGSFSTLEIQRTEQGDSAMYLCASSFLLAGGNEQFFGPGTRLTVL.

The chain links TRBV6-5 to TRBJ1-1, with a weak D call TRBD1 (5 bases). This CDR3 region has 15 residues. CDR1 and CDR2 from the germline V gene are MNHEY and SVGAGI. The V end was cut by 6 bases, the J end by 7 bases, with 21 bases between. In nucleotides, the CDR3 is TGTGCCAGCAGCCCCGGGGGTGCAGGGCGGAGTGAAGCTTTCTTT. It codes for CASSPGGAGRSEAFF.

The genes are TRBV27 and TRBJ2-5, with D tentatively TRBD2 (6 bases). V was trimmed by 6 bases and J by 3 bases, leaving 11 bases between them. The CDR3 loop spans 13 amino acids. Germline CDR1 and CDR2: MNHEY and SMNVEV (reference sequence). CDR3 nucleotide sequence: TGTGCCAGCAGGTTTCGGGGGAAAGAGACCCAGTACTTC. Residues: CASRFRGKETQYF.

This clone was detected only a few times. The chain has TRBV5-1 and TRBJ2-7, with D unresolved. Trimming pared 7 bases from V and 7 bases from J, leaving 27 bases between. The CDR3 is made up of 16 amino acids. Germline V gene sequence: CDR1 SGHRS, CDR2 YFSETQ. CDR3 sequence reads: CASHPDSGLSAREQYF. The CDR3, as DNA: TGCGCCAGCCATCCGGATTCCGGGCTCTCTGCCAGAGAGCAGTACTTC.

The gene calls are TRBV5-4 and TRBJ2-1; 9 nucleotides align to TRBD2. CDR1 and CDR2 from the germline V gene are SGHNT and YYREEE (reference sequence). The CDR3 loop spans 14 amino acids. J was trimmed by 7 bases and V by 5 bases; bases with no gene match: 7. DNA for the CDR3: TGTGCCAGCAGGGTTGGCGGGGGGGGAAATGAGCAGTTCTTC. This sequence encodes CASRVGGGGNEQFF.